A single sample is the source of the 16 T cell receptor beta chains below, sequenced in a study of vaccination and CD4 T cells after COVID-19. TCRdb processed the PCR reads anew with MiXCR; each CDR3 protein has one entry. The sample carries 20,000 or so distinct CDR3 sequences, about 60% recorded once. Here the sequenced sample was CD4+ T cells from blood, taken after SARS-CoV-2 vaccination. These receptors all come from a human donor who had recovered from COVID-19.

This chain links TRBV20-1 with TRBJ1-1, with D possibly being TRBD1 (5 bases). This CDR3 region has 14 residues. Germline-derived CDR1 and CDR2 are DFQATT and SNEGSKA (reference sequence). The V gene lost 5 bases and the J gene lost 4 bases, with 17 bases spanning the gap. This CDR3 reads CSALSPGRGTEAFF. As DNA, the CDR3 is TGCAGTGCTTTGTCACCCGGGAGGGGCACTGAAGCTTTCTTT.

The DNA of the CDR3 is TGTGCCACCAGCTACTACGGGACTAGCGTTTCAGAGACCCAGTACTTC. Translated: CATSYYGTSVSETQYF. The chain is built from TRBV15 and TRBJ2-5; 10 nucleotides align to TRBD2. Looked up from germline, CDR1 is LNHNV and CDR2 is YYDKDF (reference sequence). J was trimmed by 4 bases and V by 5 bases; bases with no gene match: 10. There are 16 residues in the CDR3.

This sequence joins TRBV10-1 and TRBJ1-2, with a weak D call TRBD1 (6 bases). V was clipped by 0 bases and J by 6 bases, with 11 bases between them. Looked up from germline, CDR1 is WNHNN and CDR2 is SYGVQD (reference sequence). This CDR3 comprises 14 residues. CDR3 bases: TGCGCCAGCAGTGAGTCGGCAGGGGACGATGGCTACACCTTC. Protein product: CASSESAGDDGYTF.

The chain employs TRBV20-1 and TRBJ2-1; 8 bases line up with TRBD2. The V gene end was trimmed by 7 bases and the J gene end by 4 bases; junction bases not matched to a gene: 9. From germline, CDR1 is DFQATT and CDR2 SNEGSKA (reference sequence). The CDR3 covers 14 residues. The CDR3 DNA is TGCAGTGGAGGGGAAAGCGGGAGTTACAATGAGCAGTTCTTC. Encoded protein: CSGGESGSYNEQFF.

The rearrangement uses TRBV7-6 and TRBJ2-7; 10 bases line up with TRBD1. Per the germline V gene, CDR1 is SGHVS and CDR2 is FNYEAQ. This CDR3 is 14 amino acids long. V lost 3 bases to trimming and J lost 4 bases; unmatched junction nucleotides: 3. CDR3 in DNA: TGTGCCAGCAGCTTCGGGACAGGGGTTTACGAGCAGTACTTC. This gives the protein CASSFGTGVYEQYF.

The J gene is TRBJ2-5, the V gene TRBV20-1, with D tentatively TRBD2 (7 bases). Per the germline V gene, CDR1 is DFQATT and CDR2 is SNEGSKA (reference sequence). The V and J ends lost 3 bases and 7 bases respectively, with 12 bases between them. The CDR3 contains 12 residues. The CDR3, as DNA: TGCAGTGCTAGCGGGGGGCAATTGACCCAGTACTTC. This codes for CSASGGQLTQYF.

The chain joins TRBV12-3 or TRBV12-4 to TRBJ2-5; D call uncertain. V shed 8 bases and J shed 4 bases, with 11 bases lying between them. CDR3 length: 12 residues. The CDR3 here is CASCNSPETQYF. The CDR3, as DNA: TGTGCCAGCTGTAACAGTCCAGAGACCCAGTACTTC.

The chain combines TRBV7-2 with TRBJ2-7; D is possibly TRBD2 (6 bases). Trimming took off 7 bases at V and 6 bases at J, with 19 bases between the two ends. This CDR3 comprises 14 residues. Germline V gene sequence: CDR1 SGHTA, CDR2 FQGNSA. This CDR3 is CASKGGHQRFEQYF. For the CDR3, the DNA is TGTGCCAGCAAAGGAGGGCATCAGCGGTTCGAGCAGTACTTC.

The CDR3 DNA sequence: TGTGCCAGCAACCCCTCAGTGGGGGGATACACAGATACGCAGTATTTT. This codes for CASNPSVGGYTDTQYF. The chain couples TRBV2 to TRBJ2-3; D is perhaps TRBD2 (6 bases). The germline CDR1 and CDR2 sequences are SNHLY and FYNNEI. V lost 7 bases and J 2 bases, leaving 19 bases between the germline ends. This CDR3 region has 16 residues.

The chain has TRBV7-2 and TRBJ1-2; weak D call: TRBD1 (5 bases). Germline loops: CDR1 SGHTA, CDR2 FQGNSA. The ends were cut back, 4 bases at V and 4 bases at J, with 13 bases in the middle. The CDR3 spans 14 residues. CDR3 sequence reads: CASSSTRQTYGYTF. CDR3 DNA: TGTGCCAGCAGCTCTACCCGACAGACCTATGGCTACACCTTC.

The CDR3 DNA is TGTGCCATCAGTGGGTCCAGCAATCAGCCCCAGCATTTT. Residues: CAISGSSNQPQHF. The chain joins TRBV10-3 to TRBJ1-5, with D unclear. CDR1 is ENHRY, CDR2 SYGVKD, per germline. CDR3 length: 13 amino acids. Deletions cut 4 bases from V and 1 base from J, with 5 bases between.

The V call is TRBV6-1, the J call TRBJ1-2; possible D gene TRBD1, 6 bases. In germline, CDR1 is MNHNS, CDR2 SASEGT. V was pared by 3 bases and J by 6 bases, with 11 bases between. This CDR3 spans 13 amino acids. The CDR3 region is CASSDTGIDGYTF. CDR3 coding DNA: TGTGCCAGCAGTGACACAGGGATCGATGGCTACACCTTC.

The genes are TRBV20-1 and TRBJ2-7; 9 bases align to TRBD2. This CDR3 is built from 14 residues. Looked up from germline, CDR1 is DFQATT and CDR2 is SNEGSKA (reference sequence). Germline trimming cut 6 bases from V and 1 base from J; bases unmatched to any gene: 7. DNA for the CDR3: TGCAGTGCCAGCGGCGGGGGGGGTTCCTACGAGCAGTACTTC. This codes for CSASGGGGSYEQYF.

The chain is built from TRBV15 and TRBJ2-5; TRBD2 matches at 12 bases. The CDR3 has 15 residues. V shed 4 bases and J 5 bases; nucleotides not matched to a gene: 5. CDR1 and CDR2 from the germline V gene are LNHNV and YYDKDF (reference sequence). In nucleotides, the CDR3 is TGTGCCACCAGCACTAGCGGGAGGGTCATGGAGACCCAGTACTTC. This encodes CATSTSGRVMETQYF.

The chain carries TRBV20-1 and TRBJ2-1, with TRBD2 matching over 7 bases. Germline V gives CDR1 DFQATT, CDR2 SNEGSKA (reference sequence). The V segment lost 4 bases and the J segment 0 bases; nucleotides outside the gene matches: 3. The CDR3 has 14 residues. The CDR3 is CSAMGGSSYNEQFF. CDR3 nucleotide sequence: TGCAGTGCTATGGGGGGGAGCTCCTACAATGAGCAGTTCTTC.

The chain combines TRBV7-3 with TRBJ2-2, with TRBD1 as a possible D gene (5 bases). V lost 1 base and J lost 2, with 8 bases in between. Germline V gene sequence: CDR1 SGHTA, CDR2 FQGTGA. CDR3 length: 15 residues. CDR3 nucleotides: TGTGCCAGCAGCTTAAGGGGCACAAACACCGGGGAGCTGTTTTTT. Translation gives CASSLRGTNTGELFF.